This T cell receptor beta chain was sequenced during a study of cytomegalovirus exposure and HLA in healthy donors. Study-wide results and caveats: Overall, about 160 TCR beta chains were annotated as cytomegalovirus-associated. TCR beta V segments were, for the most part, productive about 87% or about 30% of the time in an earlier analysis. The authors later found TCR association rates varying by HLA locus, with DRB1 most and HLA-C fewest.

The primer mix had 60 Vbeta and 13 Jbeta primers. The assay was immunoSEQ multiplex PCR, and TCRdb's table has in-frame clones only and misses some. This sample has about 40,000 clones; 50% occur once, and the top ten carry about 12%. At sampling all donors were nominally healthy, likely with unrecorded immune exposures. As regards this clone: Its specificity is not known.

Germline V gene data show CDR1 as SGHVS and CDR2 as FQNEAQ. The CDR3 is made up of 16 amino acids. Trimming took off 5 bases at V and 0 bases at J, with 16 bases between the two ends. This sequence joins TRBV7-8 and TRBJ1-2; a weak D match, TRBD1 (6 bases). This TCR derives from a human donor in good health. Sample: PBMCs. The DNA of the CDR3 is TGTGCCAGCAGCCCCCAAGGACAGACCACTAACTATGGCTACACCTTC. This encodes CASSPQGQTTNYGYTF.